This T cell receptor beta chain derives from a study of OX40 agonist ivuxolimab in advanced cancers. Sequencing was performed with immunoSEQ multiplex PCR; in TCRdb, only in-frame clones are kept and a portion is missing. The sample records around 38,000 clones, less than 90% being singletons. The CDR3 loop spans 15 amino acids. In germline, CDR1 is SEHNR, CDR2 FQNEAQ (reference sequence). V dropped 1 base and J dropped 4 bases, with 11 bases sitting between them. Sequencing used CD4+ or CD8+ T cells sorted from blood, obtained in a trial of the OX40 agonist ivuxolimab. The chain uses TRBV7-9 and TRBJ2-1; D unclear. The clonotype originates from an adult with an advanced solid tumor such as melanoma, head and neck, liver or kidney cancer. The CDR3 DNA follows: TGTGCCAGCAGCTTAGAGGCAGCTGCTTACAATGAGCAGTTCTTC. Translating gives CASSLEAAAYNEQFF.